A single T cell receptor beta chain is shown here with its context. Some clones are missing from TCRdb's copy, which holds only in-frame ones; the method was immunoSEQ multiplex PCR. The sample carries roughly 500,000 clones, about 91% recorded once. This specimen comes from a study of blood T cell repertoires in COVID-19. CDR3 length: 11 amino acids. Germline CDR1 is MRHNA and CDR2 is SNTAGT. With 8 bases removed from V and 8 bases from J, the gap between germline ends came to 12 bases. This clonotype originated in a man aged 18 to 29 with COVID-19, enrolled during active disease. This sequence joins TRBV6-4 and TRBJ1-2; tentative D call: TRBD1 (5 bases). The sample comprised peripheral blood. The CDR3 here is CASFGAGGYTF. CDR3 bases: TGTGCCAGCTTCGGGGCGGGAGGCTACACCTTC.